These 23 T cell receptor beta chains share one sample of origin, sequenced in a study of T cell repertoires in cytomegalovirus infection. Their specific antigens are unknown. TCRdb passed the reads through MiXCR, listing each CDR3 protein once. The sample includes some 120,000 distinct CDR3 sequences, around 32% of them seen just once. The source was CD8+ T cells from cultured PBMCs, collected from culture after CMV antigen stimulation. These receptors all come from a human donor in good health (CMV status not recorded). Some clones in this sample may be carry-over from other donors' samples.

The rearrangement links TRBV7-2 to TRBJ1-1; 9 bases agree with TRBD1. This CDR3 region has 13 residues. The ends lost 4 bases at V and 4 bases at J; junction bases unmatched: 1. Looked up from germline, CDR1 is SGHTA and CDR2 is FQGNSA. CDR3: CASSWTGATEAFF. DNA for the CDR3: TGTGCCAGCAGCTGGACAGGGGCCACTGAAGCTTTCTTT.

The genes are TRBV9 and TRBJ2-5, with 13 bases that match TRBD2. This CDR3 is 17 amino acids long. The V gene's germline CDR1 is SGDLS and CDR2 YYNGEE. J gave up 1 base and V 3 bases, and 6 bases lay outside the gene matches. For the CDR3, the DNA is TGTGCCAGCAGCGAGGGGACTAGCGGGGTGATCCAAGAGACCCAGTACTTC. The encoded protein is CASSEGTSGVIQETQYF.

The sample holds many counts of this clonotype. The rearrangement uses TRBV6-1 and TRBJ2-3; TRBD2 matches 12 bases. This CDR3 contains 15 residues. Germline loops: CDR1 MNHNS, CDR2 SASEGT. V lost 2 bases and J lost 4; bases outside the gene matches: 1. CDR3 nucleotides: TGTGCCAGCAGTGAACTAGCGGGGGGGCCAGATACGCAGTATTTT. This gives the protein CASSELAGGPDTQYF.

At least ten counts were recorded for this clonotype. CDR3 bases: TGTGCCAGCAGCTTAGTGGGGGGGAGCTCCTACGAGCAGTACTTC. Its translation: CASSLVGGSSYEQYF. The J gene is TRBJ2-7, the V gene TRBV7-2, with 7 bases identical to TRBD2. V lost 1 base and J lost 0; bases outside the gene matches: 3. Looked up from germline, CDR1 is SGHTA and CDR2 is FQGNSA. This CDR3 is built from 15 residues.

This clonotype was detected a few times. The chain combines TRBV10-3 with TRBJ2-1; possibly TRBD2 for D (5 bases). Germline loops: CDR1 ENHRY, CDR2 SYGVKD. The V gene lost 8 bases and the J gene lost 5 bases, with 13 bases spanning the gap. This CDR3 region has 13 residues. In DNA form, the CDR3 reads TGTGCCATCGGCGGGCCCCAAAACAATGAGCAGTTCTTC. Translated, it gives CAIGGPQNNEQFF.

This clonotype was observed at least ten times. CDR3 protein: CASSLIPTSGDAYNEQFF. CDR3 coding DNA: TGTGCCAGCAGCCTAATCCCCACTAGCGGGGACGCCTACAATGAGCAGTTCTTC. The chain joins TRBV7-2 to TRBJ2-1; TRBD2 aligns across 10 bases. V gave up 5 bases and J gave up 2 bases; unmatched junction bases: 12. The germline CDR1 and CDR2 sequences are SGHTA and FQGNSA. This CDR3 is built from 18 residues.

This clonotype was seen many times. The J gene is TRBJ2-7, the V gene TRBV10-3; 8 nucleotides align to TRBD2. The CDR3 has 16 amino acids. The V gene's germline CDR1 is ENHRY and CDR2 SYGVKD. Trimming removed 6 bases from V and 1 base from J; junction bases left unmatched: 11. The CDR3 loop reads CAIRHTSGPRSYEQYF. The CDR3 DNA follows: TGTGCCATCAGGCACACTAGCGGCCCACGGTCCTACGAGCAGTACTTC.

The rearrangement joins TRBV7-9 to TRBJ2-1; a weak D match, TRBD2 (6 bases). The germline V and J ends were trimmed by 5 bases and 0 bases, with 14 bases remaining between them. The CDR3 spans 16 residues. Germline values: CDR1 SEHNR, CDR2 FQNEAQ (reference sequence). DNA of the CDR3: TGTGCCAGCAGCCCTAGTGGGGGGAGCTCCTACAATGAGCAGTTCTTC. The encoded protein is CASSPSGGSSYNEQFF.

This clonotype was detected a few times. The chain has TRBV7-3 and TRBJ2-3, with a weak D call TRBD2 (5 bases). The CDR3 extends over 14 amino acids. Germline CDR1 is SGHTA and CDR2 is FQGTGA. Trimming removed 2 bases at V and 2 bases at J, with 8 bases between. The CDR3 bases are TGTGCCAGCAGCTTACGAGGGTCCACAGATACGCAGTATTTT. As protein: CASSLRGSTDTQYF.

This clonotype was counted once. The J gene is TRBJ2-1, the V gene TRBV4-3; 8 nucleotides match TRBD2. CDR1 and CDR2 (germline): LGHNA, YSLEER. V lost 4 bases and J lost 0; bases outside the gene matches: 2. CDR3 length: 15 residues. The CDR3 sequence: CASSRGLDSYNEQFF. Here the CDR3 DNA reads TGCGCCAGCAGCCGGGGACTAGACTCCTACAATGAGCAGTTCTTC.

The chain's CDR3 is CASSLQGGFNEQFF. In nucleotides, the CDR3 is TGTGCCAGCAGCTTACAGGGGGGCTTCAATGAGCAGTTCTTC. The genes are TRBV7-8 and TRBJ2-1, with D perhaps matching TRBD1 (7 bases). V was shortened by 2 bases and J by 6 bases, with 11 bases between the two germline ends. The CDR3 covers 14 residues. From germline, CDR1 is SGHVS and CDR2 FQNEAQ.

This clonotype has more than one count but fewer than ten. V is TRBV10-3 and J is TRBJ1-2; 10 bases line up with TRBD1. Germline-derived CDR1 and CDR2 are ENHRY and SYGVKD. The V gene end was trimmed by 8 bases and the J gene end by 4 bases; junction bases not matched to a gene: 4. This CDR3 spans 13 amino acids. This CDR3 reads CAIGQGVFYGYTF. The CDR3 DNA is TGTGCCATCGGACAGGGGGTCTTCTATGGCTACACCTTC.

V is TRBV7-9 and J is TRBJ1-4; TRBD1 matches 12 bases. The CDR3 has 16 residues. V shed 5 bases and J 4 bases; nucleotides not matched to a gene: 5. Germline V gene lookup returns CDR1 SEHNR and CDR2 FQNEAQ (reference sequence). The CDR3 coding sequence is TGTGCCAGCAGCCTGGGACAGGGGGCCGGTAATGAAAAACTGTTTTTT. Protein: CASSLGQGAGNEKLFF.

The table lists this clonotype with a few counts. The J gene is TRBJ2-1, the V gene TRBV7-8; 9 nucleotides agree with TRBD2. Germline values: CDR1 SGHVS, CDR2 FQNEAQ. This CDR3 is 16 amino acids long. Unmatched junction bases numbered 11, after V lost 8 bases and J lost 3 bases. CDR3 in amino acids: CASFPSRAGGYNEQFF. CDR3 DNA sequence: TGTGCCAGCTTCCCCTCTCGAGCGGGGGGCTACAATGAGCAGTTCTTC.

This clonotype was seen more than once but under ten times. This chain joins TRBV6-8 and TRBJ1-6; D is uncertain. The CDR3 length is 15 residues. Germline CDR1 and CDR2: MNHGY and SAAAGT. Trimming removed 2 bases from V and 8 bases from J, with 13 bases in between. Here the CDR3 DNA reads TGTGCCAGCAGTTACAGCAGGTCCATGGATTCACCCCTCCACTTT. Its protein is CASSYSRSMDSPLHF.

The sample holds a few counts of this clonotype. Germline and junction disagree at one end, which may indicate a read error. The rearrangement links TRBV5-3 to TRBJ2-7; 14 bases align to TRBD2. TRBV5-3 is marked as an open reading frame, function uncertain. The CDR3 is 19 amino acids. The CDR3 DNA follows: TGTGCCAGCAGCTCGATCCCGGGACTAGCGGGGGTGAACTCCTACGAGCAGTACTTC. It specifies CASSSIPGLAGVNSYEQYF.

This clonotype appeared a few times. This chain joins TRBV4-3 and TRBJ2-7; TRBD1 might be the D (6 bases). Trimming cost V 1 base and J 1 base, with 11 bases left between them. Per the germline V gene, CDR1 is LGHNA and CDR2 is YSLEER. The CDR3 sequence is 15 residues long. The DNA for the CDR3 is TGCGCCAGCAGCCAAGGCAGGGGTCGGTCCTACGAGCAGTACTTC. Translation gives CASSQGRGRSYEQYF.

The CDR3 is CASSFGTSAEAFF. As DNA, the CDR3 is TGTGCCAGCAGTTTCGGGACAAGCGCTGAAGCTTTCTTT. This chain uses TRBV27 with TRBJ1-1, with D possibly matching TRBD1 (6 bases). V lost 3 bases and J lost 6, with 11 bases in between. The germline gives CDR1 MNHEY, CDR2 SMNVEV (reference sequence). There are 13 residues in the CDR3.

The chain is built from TRBV6-2 or TRBV6-3 and TRBJ2-1; 10 bases are a match to TRBD1. Trimming took 2 bases from V and 5 from J; bases not matched to a gene: 9. Germline V CDR1 and CDR2: MNHEY, SVGEGT. The CDR3 covers 17 residues. CDR3 region: CASSYRKTGGLNNEQFF. CDR3 sequence (DNA): TGTGCCAGCAGTTACCGAAAGACAGGGGGCCTGAACAATGAGCAGTTCTTC.

The rearrangement joins TRBV29-1 to TRBJ2-5; maybe TRBD1 (5 bases). The V and J ends lost 1 base and 2 bases respectively, with 8 bases between them. The CDR3 extends over 13 amino acids. Germline assignment: CDR1 SQVTM and CDR2 ANQGSEA. CDR3 amino acids: CSVEGGLQETQYF. The CDR3 DNA follows: TGCAGCGTTGAAGGGGGCCTTCAAGAGACCCAGTACTTC.

At least ten counts were recorded for this clonotype. The chain carries TRBV7-8 and TRBJ1-1; D is unresolved. Germline V gene data show CDR1 as SGHVS and CDR2 as FQNEAQ. This CDR3 region has 15 residues. The germline V and J ends were trimmed by 1 base and 1 base, with 10 bases remaining between them. Here the CDR3 reads CASSLGIGSNTEAFF. As DNA, the CDR3 is TGTGCCAGCAGCTTAGGAATAGGGTCGAACACTGAAGCTTTCTTT.

The CDR3 DNA is TGTGCCAGCAGTTGGGGCAGCGGAGATGGCTACACCTTC. This encodes CASSWGSGDGYTF. The chain is built from TRBV27 and TRBJ1-2; possible D gene TRBD1, 5 bases. The CDR3 totals 13 residues. V lost 4 bases to trimming and J lost 6 bases, with 12 bases between them. Looked up from germline, CDR1 is MNHEY and CDR2 is SMNVEV (reference sequence).

This clonotype was counted at least ten times. The chain has TRBV7-8 and TRBJ2-2; D may be TRBD2 (5 bases). The CDR3 has 15 residues. Germline V gene sequence: CDR1 SGHVS, CDR2 FQNEAQ. Trimming stripped 1 base from V and 3 bases from J, with 9 bases between. The CDR3 loop reads CASSLVPGYTGELFF. DNA of the CDR3: TGTGCCAGCAGCTTAGTCCCGGGGTACACCGGGGAGCTGTTTTTT.